This TCR beta chain was observed in a study of CD8+CD57+ T cells in acquired aplastic anemia (dated by TCRdb to about 2018). As for the study more broadly: DNA extracted from sorted CD4+ and CD8+ cells had a mean of approximately 3.5 ug, with a range of 0.2 to 27.4 ug.

Overall study results and their limits: About 29 CD8+ CDR3 sequences were found to be shared between patients and controls, but these sequences appeared to be highly expressed in patients and within the immunodominant clones of the patients. Patients and healthy controls showed no significant difference in CD8+ Simpson's diversity (P=0.060).

To note about this clonotype: Its recognized antigen is unknown. It has no much larger one-base neighbor in the sample; base qualities were not kept.

Genomic DNA was used as template for profiling of TCR beta VDJ combinations and CDR3 sequences. An Illumina HiSeq 2000 was the platform used for TCR repertoire sequencing. The source study handled its data this way. Repertoires were assessed using TRBV/TRBJ rearrangement plots, CDR3 size and DJ length profiles, and Simpson's diversity index. Whichever DNA sequence was most abundant in the deep sequencing data was defined as the immunodominant clone. CDR3 amino acid sequences were screened for sharing across subjects and compared with published repertoires and the VDJdb database. TCRdb applied fastp at Q25 and MiXCR to the public reads, then kept only in-frame beta chains. Identical CDR3 protein sequences are pooled into one entry, listed with their most common genes and DNA. Here the V and J calls rest on TCRdb's processing, not on the authors' analysis. This sample is represented by roughly 300,000 distinct CDR3 sequences; approximately 56% of them were singletons. The ten largest account for around 8% of the sample.

After removal of 5 bases from V and 1 base from J, the junction retains 13 bases not matched to a gene. Taken from the germline V gene, the CDR1 and CDR2 loops are ENHRY and SYGVKD. The CDR3, from cysteine to phenylalanine, totals 17 residues. Of the read, only the CDR3 DNA is kept; its 51 bases are in frame from base 1. In the study, sorted CD4+ and CD8+ blood T cells from patients with severe aplastic anemia and from healthy subjects underwent deep sequencing of TCR repertoires. Ficoll-Paque density gradient centrifugation was used to isolate peripheral blood mononuclear cells. Before DNA extraction, CD4+ and CD8+ T cells were sorted with FACS or magnetic beads.

Specimen: sorted CD4+, CD8+, or CD8+CD57+ T cells (not recorded which) from PBMCs. The TCR comes from a human donor with severe aplastic anemia or a healthy control (not recorded which). This chain joins TRBV10-3 to TRBJ1-1, with TRBD1 matching 7 junction bases. The nucleotide sequence reads as follows: TGTGCCATCAGTCCAGCCACAGGGGAGGTGGAGAACACTGAAGCTTTCTTT. Its product reads: CAISPATGEVENTEAFF.